The 13 T cell receptor beta chains below all came from one sample that was sequenced in a study of response to subunit inactivated influenza vaccine. One entry per CDR3 protein, called by TCRdb with MiXCR from the RT-PCR reads. The sample consists of roughly 790,000 distinct CDR3 sequences, 21% of them appearing once. The source material was PBMCs from blood, sampled more than 4 days after vaccination. These receptors were taken from a man aged 50 to 59 who received an inactivated influenza vaccine.

V usage is TRBV20-1 and J usage is TRBJ2-2; D is unresolved. Looked up from germline, CDR1 is DFQATT and CDR2 is SNEGSKA (reference sequence). V was pared by 8 bases and J by 2 bases, with 12 bases between. The CDR3 covers 13 residues. CDR3 sequence: CSQREVNTGELFF. The CDR3 DNA sequence: TGCAGTCAGAGAGAGGTTAACACCGGGGAGCTGTTTTTT.

This clonotype has just a few counts. The gene calls are TRBV7-9 and TRBJ1-5, with a weak D call TRBD1 (6 bases). Germline V CDR1 and CDR2: SEHNR, FQNEAQ (reference sequence). With 4 bases removed from V and 7 bases from J, the gap between germline ends came to 11 bases. This CDR3 has 13 residues. CDR3 coding DNA: TGTGCCAGCAGCTCCAGGGGTGAACAGCCCCAGCATTTT. Residues: CASSSRGEQPQHF.

This clonotype was seen a few times. This chain uses TRBV4-3 with TRBJ2-1; 13 nucleotides line up with TRBD2. The CDR3 is made up of 16 amino acids. The germline V gene encodes CDR1 LGHNA and CDR2 YSLEER. V was pared by 4 bases and J by 4 bases, with 4 bases of the junction left unmatched. The CDR3 protein is CASSLKLAGGYNEQFF. In DNA, the CDR3 is TGCGCCAGCAGCCTCAAACTAGCGGGAGGGTACAATGAGCAGTTCTTC.

Of note for this clonotype: Germline is not matched at one junction end, which may reflect a read error. The rearrangement links TRBV27 to TRBJ2-1; 11 nucleotides match TRBD2. The germline CDR1 and CDR2 sequences are MNHEY and SMNVEV (reference sequence). This CDR3 contains 16 residues. CDR3 loop: CTSSFGLAGGGYEQFF. In DNA, the CDR3 is TGTACCAGCAGTTTCGGTCTAGCGGGAGGTGGGTATGAGCAGTTCTTC.

This clonotype was seen only a few times. V and J are TRBV4-1 and TRBJ2-7; D might be TRBD1 (5 bases). V lost 3 bases, J lost 4 bases, and 16 bases lay in between. CDR3 length equals 15 residues. Per germline, CDR1 MGHRA and CDR2 YSYEKL. The CDR3 is CASSQGLVSRYEQYF. The DNA for the CDR3 is TGCGCCAGCAGCCAGGGGCTAGTTTCAAGGTACGAGCAGTACTTC.

This rearrangement joins TRBV28 to TRBJ2-3; possibly TRBD1 or TRBD2 for D (5 bases each). CDR3 size: 13 residues. Trimming stripped 7 bases from V and 4 bases from J, with 12 bases between. Germline V gene data show CDR1 as MDHEN and CDR2 as SYDVKM. CDR3 coding DNA: TGTGCCAGCACGGCAGGGACGGCAGATACGCAGTATTTT. Its translation is CASTAGTADTQYF.

V is TRBV7-9 and J is TRBJ2-2; the D is unclear. The CDR3 is 14 residues long. Germline-derived CDR1 and CDR2 are SEHNR and FQNEAQ (reference sequence). The V end lost 6 bases, the J end lost 1 base, and 9 bases lay between the germline ends. This CDR3 is CASSRPGNTGELFF. Here the CDR3 DNA reads TGTGCCAGCAGTAGGCCTGGGAACACCGGGGAGCTGTTTTTT.

This clonotype has just one count. The rearrangement links TRBV2 to TRBJ1-6, with a tentative D call TRBD1 (6 bases). Germline loops: CDR1 SNHLY, CDR2 FYNNEI. The V end lost 7 bases, the J end lost 5 bases, and 9 bases lay between the germline ends. The CDR3 consists of 13 residues. The CDR3 reads CASNRVDNSPLHF. DNA for the CDR3: TGTGCCAGCAACAGGGTAGATAATTCACCCCTCCACTTT. The complete variable domain, with remaining parts taken from reference TRBV2 and TRBJ1-6, reads EPEVTQTPSHQVTQMGQEVILRCVPISNHLYFYWYRQILGQKVEFLVSFYNNEISEKSEIFDDQFSVERPDGSNFTLKIRSTKLEDSAMYFCASNRVDNSPLHFGNGTRLTVT.

This CDR3 reads CASSQDLGRKWVNEQFF. Written as DNA, the CDR3 is TGTGCCAGCAGCCAAGATCTCGGGCGGAAGTGGGTCAATGAGCAGTTCTTC. This chain joins TRBV3-1 and TRBJ2-1; D gene ambiguous. Germline V lookup: CDR1 LGHDT, CDR2 YNNKEL (reference sequence). V was shortened by 0 bases and J by 6 bases, with 18 bases between the two germline ends. This CDR3 spans 17 amino acids.

This clonotype was detected only a few times. The V call is TRBV12-3 or TRBV12-4, the J call TRBJ2-1, with 13 positions matching TRBD2. CDR3 length: 15 residues. Trimming at V came to 5 bases and at J to 8 bases, leaving 6 bases not matched to a gene. CDR3 protein: CASSAGLAGVHEQFF. CDR3 nucleotide sequence: TGTGCCAGCAGTGCCGGACTAGCGGGAGTCCATGAGCAGTTCTTC.

The chain uses TRBV7-9 and TRBJ2-7; the match to TRBD2 covers 10 bases. This CDR3 comprises 15 residues. V lost 7 bases and J lost 5; bases outside the gene matches: 11. In germline, CDR1 is SEHNR, CDR2 FQNEAQ (reference sequence). CDR3 sequence (DNA): TGTGCCAGCATCGGGGCTAGCGGGAGTTTCAACGAGCAGTACTTC. It codes for CASIGASGSFNEQYF.

The chain combines TRBV10-3 with TRBJ2-1; no clear D. This CDR3 spans 13 amino acids. Germline CDR1 reads ENHRY; CDR2 reads SYGVKD. V dropped 4 bases and J dropped 8 bases, with 12 bases sitting between them. The CDR3 reads CAISGVFEDEQFF. In DNA form, the CDR3 reads TGTGCCATCAGTGGGGTTTTCGAGGATGAGCAGTTCTTC.

The chain carries TRBV16 and TRBJ2-7, with D tentatively TRBD1 (7 bases). Looked up from germline, CDR1 is KGHSY and CDR2 is FQNENV. CDR3 length: 16 residues. The germline V and J ends were trimmed by 1 base and 2 bases, with 15 bases remaining between them. The CDR3 is CASSQWGDRLTYEQYF. DNA for the CDR3: TGTGCCAGCAGCCAATGGGGGGACAGATTAACCTACGAGCAGTACTTC.